A selection of T cell receptor beta chains follows, all from one sample in a study of cytomegalovirus exposure and HLA in healthy donors. Assay: immunoSEQ multiplex PCR; the TCRdb copy retains only in-frame clones and omits some. The profile covers fewer than 150,000 clones, with about nine tenths appearing a single time and about 1.5% taken by the ten largest. Sequencing used PBMCs. The receptors derive from a man aged 25-40 years in good health and CMV-seronegative. Both conserved end residues are part of each CDR3. The D gene is left open where the match is weak. A row's size may be missing; if present it is once, few, many or a size class.

CDR3 length: 13; clone size: .; D gene: .; J gene: TRBJ1-6; V gene: TRBV7-2; CDR3 DNA: TGTGCCAGCAGCTTGGAGGGAAATTCACCCCTCCACTTT; CDR3 protein: CASSLEGNSPLHF
CDR3 length: 16; clone size: .; D gene: .; J gene: TRBJ2-3; V gene: TRBV6-5; CDR3 DNA: TGTGCCAGCAGTTACTCATCGACAGTCACGGGAGATACGCAGTATTTT; CDR3 protein: CASSYSSTVTGDTQYF
CDR3 length: 16; clone size: .; D gene: .; J gene: TRBJ1-6; V gene: TRBV4-1; CDR3 DNA: TGCGCCAGCAGCCAAGGCCGGAACAGTTTTGGTTCACCCCTCCACTTT; CDR3 protein: CASSQGRNSFGSPLHF
CDR3 length: 13; clone size: few; D gene: .; J gene: TRBJ1-5; V gene: TRBV14; CDR3 DNA: TGTGCCAGCAGCCAAGAAGTTGGCGGGCCCCAGCATTTT; CDR3 protein: CASSQEVGGPQHF
CDR3 length: 14; clone size: .; D gene: TRBD1; J gene: TRBJ1-2; V gene: TRBV7-9; CDR3 DNA: TGTGCTAGCAGCTGGCAGGGGGCAAACTATGGCTACACCTTC; CDR3 protein: CASSWQGANYGYTF
CDR3 length: 11; clone size: .; D gene: .; J gene: TRBJ1-1; V gene: TRBV19; CDR3 DNA: TGTGCCAGTAGTCTTAACACTGAAGCTTTCTTT; CDR3 protein: CASSLNTEAFF
CDR3 length: 13; clone size: .; D gene: .; J gene: TRBJ2-7; V gene: TRBV7-3; CDR3 DNA: TGTGCCAGCAGCGTAGGACAGTCCTACGAGCAGTACTTC; CDR3 protein: CASSVGQSYEQYF
CDR3 length: 13; clone size: few; D gene: .; J gene: TRBJ1-6; V gene: TRBV6-1; CDR3 DNA: TGTGCCAGCAGTGACAGGGATAATTCACCCCTCCACTTT; CDR3 protein: CASSDRDNSPLHF
CDR3 length: 14; clone size: .; D gene: .; J gene: TRBJ2-2; V gene: TRBV29-1; CDR3 DNA: TGCAGCGTTGTGACACATACGAACACCGGGGAGCTGTTTTTT; CDR3 protein: CSVVTHTNTGELFF
CDR3 length: 17; clone size: .; D gene: TRBD1; J gene: TRBJ2-1; V gene: TRBV5-1; CDR3 DNA: TGCGCCAGCATCGCCCCCACTGCCGGGACAGGGGTTAGGGAGCAGTTCTTC; CDR3 protein: CASIAPTAGTGVREQFF
CDR3 length: 14; clone size: .; D gene: .; J gene: TRBJ1-5; V gene: TRBV7-9; CDR3 DNA: TGTGCCAGCAGCTTAGCGGCCGACTATCAGCCCCAGCATTTT; CDR3 protein: CASSLAADYQPQHF
CDR3 length: 16; clone size: .; D gene: .; J gene: TRBJ2-1; V gene: TRBV5-6; CDR3 DNA: TGTGCCAGCAGCCCGACCCGTCGGGGTTCCTACAATGAGCAGTTCTTC; CDR3 protein: CASSPTRRGSYNEQFF
CDR3 length: 16; clone size: .; D gene: .; J gene: TRBJ1-2; V gene: TRBV4-3; CDR3 DNA: TGCGCCAGCAGCCCTACTATCCAGGGCAACCCTTATGGCTACACCTTC; CDR3 protein: CASSPTIQGNPYGYTF
CDR3 length: 16; clone size: .; D gene: TRBD2; J gene: TRBJ2-1; V gene: TRBV10-3; CDR3 DNA: TGTGCCATCGGGGAGCGGGAGGGCCTCTCCTACAATGAGCAGTTCTTC; CDR3 protein: CAIGEREGLSYNEQFF
CDR3 length: 16; clone size: .; D gene: .; J gene: TRBJ1-1; V gene: TRBV5-1; CDR3 DNA: TGCGCCAGCAGCCTGACGGGGGGGACAACGTACACTGAAGCTTTCTTT; CDR3 protein: CASSLTGGTTYTEAFF
CDR3 length: 15; clone size: .; D gene: .; J gene: TRBJ2-7; V gene: TRBV19; CDR3 DNA: TGTGCCAGTAGTATGGCTGGACAGAATTATTGGGAGCAGTACTTC; CDR3 protein: CASSMAGQNYWEQYF
CDR3 length: 14; clone size: .; D gene: .; J gene: TRBJ2-1; V gene: TRBV28; CDR3 DNA: TGTGCCAGCAGTGGGGTCCACCAGGGGATTGAGCAGTTCTTC; CDR3 protein: CASSGVHQGIEQFF
CDR3 length: 16; clone size: once; D gene: TRBD2; J gene: TRBJ2-1; V gene: TRBV7-9; CDR3 DNA: TGTGCCAGCAGCACAGCGAGGGGACTAGCTTACAATGAGCAGTTCTTC; CDR3 protein: CASSTARGLAYNEQFF
CDR3 length: 14; clone size: .; D gene: TRBD1; J gene: TRBJ2-7; V gene: TRBV6-5; CDR3 DNA: TGTGCCAGCAGGCGAACGGGACAGACCTACGAGCAGTACTTC; CDR3 protein: CASRRTGQTYEQYF
CDR3 length: 14; clone size: .; D gene: TRBD1; J gene: TRBJ1-1; V gene: TRBV5-1; CDR3 DNA: TGCGCCAGCAGCCCGGGACAGTGGAACACTGAAGCTTTCTTT; CDR3 protein: CASSPGQWNTEAFF
CDR3 length: 12; clone size: few; D gene: .; J gene: TRBJ1-2; V gene: TRBV7-2; CDR3 DNA: TGTGCCAGCAGCTCCGACTCCTATGGCTACACCTTC; CDR3 protein: CASSSDSYGYTF
CDR3 length: 15; clone size: .; D gene: .; J gene: TRBJ2-7; V gene: TRBV7-2; CDR3 DNA: TGTGCCAGCAGCCCGGCCCTCGGACAAACCTACGAGCAGTACTTC; CDR3 protein: CASSPALGQTYEQYF
CDR3 length: 15; clone size: .; D gene: TRBD2; J gene: TRBJ2-7; V gene: TRBV7-2; CDR3 DNA: TGTGCCAGCAGCTTAGGGGAGGGCTACAACTACGAGCAGTACTTC; CDR3 protein: CASSLGEGYNYEQYF
CDR3 length: 15; clone size: .; D gene: .; J gene: TRBJ1-5; V gene: TRBV19; CDR3 DNA: TGTGCCAGTAGTTTAGTACAGAGAAACAATCAGCCCCAGCATTTT; CDR3 protein: CASSLVQRNNQPQHF
CDR3 length: 15; clone size: .; D gene: .; J gene: TRBJ2-5; V gene: TRBV5-1; CDR3 DNA: TGCGCCAGCACCTACCCGCTAGGCCCCCAAGAGACCCAGTACTTC; CDR3 protein: CASTYPLGPQETQYF
CDR3 length: 17; clone size: .; D gene: TRBD2; J gene: TRBJ2-5; V gene: TRBV11-2; CDR3 DNA: TGTGCCAGCAGCCTCGTAGGTCGAGCGGGAGGGCGGGAGACCCAGTACTTC; CDR3 protein: CASSLVGRAGGRETQYF
CDR3 length: 14; clone size: .; D gene: TRBD2; J gene: TRBJ2-3; V gene: TRBV29-1; CDR3 DNA: TGCAGCGCCATGACTAGCGGGAGTCCAGATACGCAGTATTTT; CDR3 protein: CSAMTSGSPDTQYF
CDR3 length: 11; clone size: .; D gene: .; J gene: TRBJ2-3; V gene: TRBV4-1; CDR3 DNA: TGCGCCAGCAGTCTAGCAGACACGCAGTATTTT; CDR3 protein: CASSLADTQYF
CDR3 length: 15; clone size: .; D gene: TRBD2; J gene: TRBJ2-1; V gene: TRBV18; CDR3 DNA: TGTGCCAGCTCACCAACTAGCGGGTTATACAATGAGCAGTTCTTC; CDR3 protein: CASSPTSGLYNEQFF
CDR3 length: 13; clone size: once; D gene: .; J gene: TRBJ2-3; V gene: TRBV25-1; CDR3 DNA: TGTGCCAGCAGTAGTAGGGGGACAGATACGCAGTATTTT; CDR3 protein: CASSSRGTDTQYF
CDR3 length: 15; clone size: .; D gene: .; J gene: TRBJ2-5; V gene: TRBV15; CDR3 DNA: TGTGCCACCAGCCTGAGCGCAGGAGGGATTGCGACCCAGTACTTC; CDR3 protein: CATSLSAGGIATQYF
CDR3 length: 15; clone size: .; D gene: .; J gene: TRBJ1-3; V gene: TRBV9; CDR3 DNA: TGTGCCAGCAGCATGGGGGGGAAGCCTGGAAACACCATATATTTT; CDR3 protein: CASSMGGKPGNTIYF
CDR3 length: 13; clone size: .; D gene: TRBD1; J gene: TRBJ2-1; V gene: TRBV29-1; CDR3 DNA: TGCAGCGGATTAAGGTCAGGGGGCGATGAGCAGTTCTTC; CDR3 protein: CSGLRSGGDEQFF
CDR3 length: 16; clone size: .; D gene: TRBD2; J gene: TRBJ2-2; V gene: TRBV9; CDR3 DNA: TGTGCCAGCAGCGTAGGGGGCGGGAGTAACACCGGGGAGCTGTTTTTT; CDR3 protein: CASSVGGGSNTGELFF
CDR3 length: 15; clone size: few; D gene: TRBD1; J gene: TRBJ2-2; V gene: TRBV29-1; CDR3 DNA: TGCAGCGCAAGGACAGGGGGCCGGAACACCGGGGAGCTGTTTTTT; CDR3 protein: CSARTGGRNTGELFF
CDR3 length: 12; clone size: .; D gene: TRBD1; J gene: TRBJ1-2; V gene: TRBV5-1; CDR3 DNA: TGCGCCAGCAGCATAGACAGGGATGGCTACACCTTC; CDR3 protein: CASSIDRDGYTF
CDR3 length: 15; clone size: .; D gene: .; J gene: TRBJ2-1; V gene: TRBV4-3; CDR3 DNA: TGCGCCAGCAGCCAAGATATAGGACATAACAATGAGCAGTTCTTC; CDR3 protein: CASSQDIGHNNEQFF
CDR3 length: 14; clone size: .; D gene: .; J gene: TRBJ2-7; V gene: TRBV6-6; CDR3 DNA: TGTGCCAGCAGTTTGAACAGTTTAATCTACGAGCAGTACTTC; CDR3 protein: CASSLNSLIYEQYF
CDR3 length: 14; clone size: .; D gene: .; J gene: TRBJ1-2; V gene: TRBV7-9; CDR3 DNA: TGTGCCAGCAGCTTAGCGGGGGCAGGGACAGGCTACACCTTC; CDR3 protein: CASSLAGAGTGYTF
CDR3 length: 15; clone size: .; D gene: TRBD2; J gene: TRBJ2-5; V gene: TRBV5-1; CDR3 DNA: TGCGCCAGCAGCTTGGCCTCAGGGAGGGGAGAGACCCAGTACTTC; CDR3 protein: CASSLASGRGETQYF
CDR3 length: 14; clone size: .; D gene: .; J gene: TRBJ2-5; V gene: TRBV4-1; CDR3 DNA: TGCGCCAGCAGCCAAGAGTTGCGGCAAGAGACCCAGTACTTC; CDR3 protein: CASSQELRQETQYF
CDR3 length: 15; clone size: .; D gene: TRBD2; J gene: TRBJ2-7; V gene: TRBV4-1; CDR3 DNA: TGCGCCAGCAGCCAAGATGAGGGAGGGCCTTGGGAGCAGTACTTC; CDR3 protein: CASSQDEGGPWEQYF
CDR3 length: 15; clone size: .; D gene: .; J gene: TRBJ2-1; V gene: TRBV27; CDR3 DNA: TGTGCCAGCAGTTTATCGCAGCGTTGGTCGGATGAGCAGTTCTTC; CDR3 protein: CASSLSQRWSDEQFF
CDR3 length: 12; clone size: .; D gene: .; J gene: TRBJ2-7; V gene: TRBV5-5; CDR3 DNA: TGTGCCAGCAGCCCGGGGTCCTACGAGCAGTACTTC; CDR3 protein: CASSPGSYEQYF
CDR3 length: 13; clone size: .; D gene: .; J gene: TRBJ2-1; V gene: TRBV7-8; CDR3 DNA: TGTGCCGGGAGACTGGCGGGCCGCAATGAGCAGTTCTTC; CDR3 protein: CAGRLAGRNEQFF